This paragraph reports one T cell receptor beta chain. With 60 Vbeta and 13 Jbeta primers, the PCR was carried out. Clones were sequenced by immunoSEQ multiplex PCR, and TCRdb holds only the in-frame ones, with some missing. The sample carries 85,000 to 120,000 clones, 75% to 85% recorded once. The CDR3 is 15 amino acids. The data are from a study of cytomegalovirus exposure and HLA in healthy donors. This TCR came from a man over 45 in good health and CMV-seronegative. The chain is built from TRBV12-2 and TRBJ2-1; no DNA check was done on the table's D call, TRBD2. TRBV12-2 corresponds to a pseudogene. The sequenced sample was PBMCs. The CDR3 spells CASRRRKFSYNEQFF. The DNA of the CDR3 is TGTGCAAGTCGCCGTCGCAAATTTAGCTACAATGAGCAGTTCTTC.